Presented here are 20 T cell receptor beta chains from one specimen sequenced in a study of cytomegalovirus exposure and HLA in healthy donors. The protocol was immunoSEQ multiplex PCR, while the TCRdb copy is restricted to in-frame clones and leaves out a portion. In the table there are roughly 50,000 clones, 93% of which are singletons. The sample comprised PBMCs. The receptors here all came from a woman under 30 in good health and CMV-seropositive.

V and J are TRBV7-6 and TRBJ2-7, with TRBD2 as a possible D gene (6 bases). Trimming cost V 1 base and J 0 bases, with 10 bases left between them. CDR3 length: 15 residues. Germline loops: CDR1 SGHVS, CDR2 FNYEAQ. The CDR3 coding sequence is TGTGCCAGCAGCTTAGGCCTAGCGAACTCCTACGAGCAGTACTTC. Translated, it gives CASSLGLANSYEQYF. Based on the CDR3 plus reference TRBV7-6 and TRBJ2-7, the full variable domain is GAGVSQSPRYKVTKRGQDVALRCDPISGHVSLYWYRQALGQGPEFLTYFNYEAQQDKSGLPNDRFSAERPEGSISTLTIQRTEQRDSAMYRCASSLGLANSYEQYFGPGTRLTVT.

The V call is TRBV27, the J call TRBJ2-7; 10 positions agree with TRBD2. Per the germline V gene, CDR1 is MNHEY and CDR2 is SMNVEV (reference sequence). The CDR3 is 16 amino acids. J gave up 0 bases and V 4 bases, and 6 bases lay outside the gene matches. CDR3 in amino acids: CASSSGSGGYSYEQYF. The CDR3 DNA is TGTGCCAGCAGTTCAGGTAGCGGGGGGTACTCCTACGAGCAGTACTTC.

The chain joins TRBV28 to TRBJ2-1, with a weak D call TRBD1 (5 bases). The V gene's germline CDR1 is MDHEN and CDR2 SYDVKM. V was pared by 4 bases and J by 3 bases, with 13 bases between. The CDR3 contains 15 residues. CDR3 bases: TGTGCCAGCAGTTCCCTAGGACAAGGCTACAATGAGCAGTTCTTC. As protein: CASSSLGQGYNEQFF.

The chain uses TRBV4-1 and TRBJ2-2, with a possible D match to TRBD1 (5 bases). Trimming left V 3 bases short and J 4 bases short, with 15 bases between. The CDR3 is made up of 16 amino acids. Germline lookup yields CDR1 MGHRA and CDR2 YSYEKL. CDR3 in amino acids: CASSQAWQGGTGELFF. CDR3 sequence (DNA): TGCGCCAGCAGCCAGGCCTGGCAGGGTGGCACCGGGGAGCTGTTTTTT.

DNA for the CDR3: TGTGCCACCAGCAGAGCGGCAGGGGCGCGAGAGCAGTACTTC. Translating it yields CATSRAAGAREQYF. The chain employs TRBV15 and TRBJ2-7; tentative D call: TRBD1 (6 bases). CDR3 length: 14 amino acids. V lost 1 base and J lost 7, with 14 bases in between. Germline V lookup: CDR1 LNHNV, CDR2 YYDKDF (reference sequence).

J is TRBJ1-6 and V is TRBV6-6, with D possibly matching TRBD1 (5 bases). Germline loops: CDR1 MNHNY, CDR2 SVGAGI (reference sequence). CDR3 length equals 16 residues. Trimming removed 6 bases from V and 5 bases from J, with 17 bases in between. The CDR3 reads CASRGLSGSDNSPLHF. The DNA for the CDR3 is TGTGCCAGCAGGGGACTATCGGGGTCCGATAATTCACCCCTCCACTTT.

The chain couples TRBV27 to TRBJ2-3; 7 bases fit TRBD2. CDR1 and CDR2 from the germline V gene are MNHEY and SMNVEV (reference sequence). CDR3 length: 15 amino acids. After removal of 5 bases from V and 1 base from J, the junction contained 6 bases not matched to a gene. The CDR3 sequence is CASSLYRGGTDTQYF. DNA of the CDR3: TGTGCCAGCAGTCTATATCGGGGGGGCACAGATACGCAGTATTTT.

The V call is TRBV11-2, the J call TRBJ2-2, with 7 bases aligning to TRBD1. The V gene's germline CDR1 is SGHAT and CDR2 FQNNGV. V lost 1 base and J lost 7; bases outside the gene matches: 3. The CDR3 extends over 14 amino acids. The CDR3 DNA sequence: TGTGCCAGCAGCTTAGTGACAGGGAACGGGGAGCTGTTTTTT. Translation gives CASSLVTGNGELFF.

V is TRBV6-5 and J is TRBJ1-6; D is ambiguous. The V gene's germline CDR1 is MNHEY and CDR2 SVGAGI. V lost 3 bases and J lost 10, with 13 bases in between. CDR3 length equals 14 residues. The CDR3 DNA is TGTGCCAGCAGTTATGTCGAGGGAGTGTCACCCCTCCACTTT. Translating gives CASSYVEGVSPLHF.

By frequency in the sample, this clone is medium-sized. The V call is TRBV28, the J call TRBJ2-7, with 11 bases aligning to TRBD2. CDR1 and CDR2 (germline): MDHEN, SYDVKM. The CDR3 has 14 amino acids. J was trimmed by 4 bases and V by 3 bases; bases with no gene match: 2. The CDR3 sequence: CASSFASGGYEQYF. The CDR3 nucleotides read TGTGCCAGCAGTTTCGCTAGCGGGGGGTACGAGCAGTACTTC.

The chain links TRBV2 to TRBJ2-2, with D perhaps TRBD1 (5 bases). Trimming left V 0 bases short and J 5 bases short, with 7 bases between. The CDR3 length is 14 residues. Germline values: CDR1 SNHLY, CDR2 FYNNEI. CDR3 nucleotide sequence: TGTGCCAGCAGTGAAGCCCCAGGGACCGGGGAGCTGTTTTTT. Translating it yields CASSEAPGTGELFF.

The chain carries TRBV19 and TRBJ1-5; D is unclear. The V end was cut by 5 bases, the J end by 0 bases, with 8 bases between. Per germline, CDR1 LNHDA and CDR2 SQIVND (reference sequence). The CDR3 runs to 14 residues. DNA for the CDR3: TGTGCCAGTAGTCTGTGGAGTAGCAATCAGCCCCAGCATTTT. Protein product: CASSLWSSNQPQHF.

This sequence joins TRBV11-2 and TRBJ2-7; D not resolved. The CDR3 contains 14 residues. CDR1 is SGHAT and CDR2 is FQNNGV in the germline V gene. Between the trimmed V and J ends, which lost 5 bases and 3 bases, there was a span of 14 bases. CDR3 nucleotides: TGTGCCAGCAGCCCCGAAGATCCCAGCTACGAGCAGTACTTC. Translating it yields CASSPEDPSYEQYF. Supplemented by reference TRBV11-2 and TRBJ2-7, the full variable domain reads EAGVAQSPRYKIIEKRQSVAFWCNPISGHATLYWYQQILGQGPKLLIQFQNNGVVDDSQLPKDRFSAERLKGVDSTLKIQPAKLEDSAVYLCASSPEDPSYEQYFGPGTRLTVT.

The count of this clone is one. V is TRBV27 and J is TRBJ2-1, with 8 bases identical to TRBD1. Looked up from germline, CDR1 is MNHEY and CDR2 is SMNVEV (reference sequence). This CDR3 has 14 residues. Losses at the gene ends were 7 bases for V and 1 base for J; bases not matched to a gene: 3. CDR3 sequence (DNA): TGTGCCAGCATGCAGGGGGCGTCCTACAATGAGCAGTTCTTC. Protein: CASMQGASYNEQFF.

The gene calls are TRBV5-6 and TRBJ2-5; 7 nucleotides agree with TRBD1. The CDR3 is 14 amino acids. CDR1 is SGHDT, CDR2 YYEEEE, per germline. V dropped 4 bases and J dropped 4; count of bases not matched to a gene: 7. The CDR3 coding sequence is TGTGCCAGCAGCCCGACGACAGGGTCAGAGACCCAGTACTTC. Its translation is CASSPTTGSETQYF.

The chain links TRBV30 to TRBJ1-2; a weak D match, TRBD1 (6 bases). The CDR3 is 17 amino acids. Germline loops: CDR1 GTSNPN, CDR2 SVGIG (reference sequence). The germline V and J ends were trimmed by 0 bases and 2 bases, with 19 bases remaining between them. The CDR3 protein is CAWSVRIQGRGNYGYTF. CDR3 coding DNA: TGTGCCTGGAGTGTCAGAATCCAGGGAAGGGGGAACTATGGCTACACCTTC.

This clone was seen once. The chain carries TRBV4-1 and TRBJ2-5; D perhaps matches TRBD2 (6 bases). The germline V and J ends were trimmed by 0 bases and 5 bases, with 10 bases remaining between them. The CDR3 extends over 14 amino acids. Germline CDR1 and CDR2: MGHRA and YSYEKL. The CDR3 sequence: CASSQDPGGETQYF. In DNA form, the CDR3 reads TGCGCCAGCAGCCAAGATCCAGGAGGGGAGACCCAGTACTTC.

This chain links TRBV6-6 with TRBJ2-6; a possible D gene is TRBD1 (7 bases). The CDR3 totals 15 residues. Germline CDR1 reads MNHNY; CDR2 reads SVGAGI (reference sequence). Trimming took off 11 bases at V and 1 base at J, with 15 bases between the two ends. The CDR3 sequence is CAGGTELSGANVLTF. DNA of the CDR3: TGTGCCGGAGGGACAGAACTATCTGGGGCCAACGTCCTGACTTTC.

The chain recombines TRBV11-3 with TRBJ2-7; possible D gene TRBD1, 6 bases. Between the trimmed V and J ends, which lost 3 bases and 0 bases, there was a span of 9 bases. The germline V gene encodes CDR1 SGHNT and CDR2 YENEEA. CDR3 length equals 14 residues. The CDR3 loop is CASSLYRDSYEQYF. The CDR3 bases are TGTGCCAGCAGCTTGTACAGGGACTCCTACGAGCAGTACTTC. The entire variable domain, with the rest obtained from reference TRBV11-3 and TRBJ2-7, is as follows: EAGVVQSPRYKIIEKKQPVAFWCNPISGHNTLYWYLQNLGQGPELLIRYENEEAVDDSQLPKDRFSAERLKGVDSTLKIQPAELGDSAVYLCASSLYRDSYEQYFGPGTRLTVT.

V gene TRBV19 combines with J gene TRBJ1-5; the match to TRBD1 covers 8 bases. J gave up 4 bases and V 4 bases, and 6 bases lay outside the gene matches. Germline loops: CDR1 LNHDA, CDR2 SQIVND (reference sequence). The CDR3 has 15 amino acids. This CDR3 reads CASSRGDRPNQPQHF. CDR3 coding DNA: TGTGCCAGTAGTAGGGGGGACAGGCCGAATCAGCCCCAGCATTTT.